A single sample gave rise to the 18 T cell receptor beta chains below, sequenced in a study of regulatory T cells in long-lasting Graves disease. Construction of TCR beta libraries relied on iRepertoire HTBI primers and on Arm-PCR targeting CDR3 regions. TCRdb re-analysed the multiplex PCR reads in MiXCR, keeping a single row per CDR3 protein. The repertoire holds more than 450,000 distinct CDR3 sequences, with approximately 12% as singletons. Time point meaning: newly diagnosed GD, antithyroid drugs for less than 3 months. From PBMCs, RNA was extracted and then used to make the TCR library. This sample also appeared in a second study, on T cells in Graves' hyperthyroidism and ophthalmopathy.

Specimen: peripheral blood mononuclear cells (PBMCs), collected at new diagnosis, from a patient treated with antithyroid drugs. These TCRs come from a young woman with Graves disease.

This sequence joins TRBV20-1 and TRBJ2-4; no reliable D call. V lost 0 bases, J lost 6 bases, and 12 bases lay in between. There are 14 residues in the CDR3. CDR1 and CDR2 from the germline V gene are DFQATT and SNEGSKA (reference sequence). In nucleotides, the CDR3 is TGCAGTGCTAGAGATCTAGGCCGGACAAACATTCAGTACTTC. Encoded protein: CSARDLGRTNIQYF.

This clonotype was observed at least ten times. The gene calls are TRBV2 and TRBJ2-2; D perhaps matches TRBD2 (5 bases). Trimming stripped 7 bases from V and 6 bases from J, with 21 bases between. This CDR3 comprises 16 residues. The V gene's germline CDR1 is SNHLY and CDR2 FYNNEI. In DNA, the CDR3 is TGTGCCAGCACCCCTTTGGTATGGATCGGGGCCGGGGAGCTGTTTTTT. Translation gives CASTPLVWIGAGELFF.

This clonotype was picked up many times. The chain joins TRBV6-1 to TRBJ2-7; 7 nucleotides agree with TRBD2. This CDR3 has 15 residues. V shed 5 bases, J shed 0 bases, and the junction held 7 bases outside the gene matches. Germline CDR1 MNHNS, CDR2 SASEGT. CDR3 in DNA: TGTGCCAGCAGTCCGGTCGGGGGGAGCTCCTACGAGCAGTACTTC. This gives the protein CASSPVGGSSYEQYF.

This clonotype has at least ten counts. V usage is TRBV7-9 and J usage is TRBJ1-5; D is unresolved. The CDR3 runs 15 residues. From germline, CDR1 is SEHNR and CDR2 FQNEAQ (reference sequence). V lost 5 bases to trimming and J lost 1 base, with 12 bases between them. For the CDR3, the DNA is TGTGCCAGCAGCCCCGGCCGTAACAGCAATCAGCCCCAGCATTTT. This sequence encodes CASSPGRNSNQPQHF. Looking up the rest from reference TRBV7-9 and TRBJ1-5 gives the full variable domain: DTGVSQNPRHKITKRGQNVTFRCDPISEHNRLYWYRQTLGQGPEFLTYFQNEAQLEKSRLLSDRFSAERPKGSFSTLEIQRTEQGDSAMYLCASSPGRNSNQPQHFGDGTRLSIL.

This clonotype has more than one count but fewer than ten. The chain is built from TRBV6-5 and TRBJ1-3; D is undetermined. The V end was cut by 4 bases, the J end by 0 bases, with 10 bases between. The CDR3 length is 15 residues. Germline V lookup: CDR1 MNHEY, CDR2 SVGAGI. CDR3 DNA: TGTGCCAGCAGTTTCGATCGGAACTCTGGAAACACCATATATTTT. Protein sequence: CASSFDRNSGNTIYF.

This chain links TRBV11-2 with TRBJ2-6, with 7 nucleotides matching TRBD1. V trimming: 3 bases; J trimming: 2 bases; junction bases outside the gene matches: 7. This CDR3 contains 17 residues. Germline lookup yields CDR1 SGHAT and CDR2 FQNNGV. This CDR3 reads CASSFMIGGAGANVLTF. The CDR3 nucleotides are TGTGCCAGCAGCTTTATGATAGGGGGCGCTGGGGCCAACGTCCTGACTTTC.

This clonotype occurred many times. The V gene is TRBV7-9, the J gene TRBJ2-2; perhaps TRBD2 as D (5 bases). This CDR3 has 17 residues. The V and J ends lost 5 bases and 4 bases respectively, with 20 bases between them. Looked up from germline, CDR1 is SEHNR and CDR2 is FQNEAQ (reference sequence). The CDR3 DNA sequence: TGTGCCAGCAGCCAGACCCCCTTAATTCGGGGCACCGGGGAGCTGTTTTTT. Amino acid sequence: CASSQTPLIRGTGELFF.

This clonotype was counted many times. This rearrangement joins TRBV27 to TRBJ1-2; D unresolved. Trimming stripped 5 bases from V and 2 bases from J, with 9 bases between. Looked up from germline, CDR1 is MNHEY and CDR2 is SMNVEV (reference sequence). The CDR3 is 13 amino acids. CDR3 sequence reads: CASSPAGNYGYTF. The CDR3 DNA reads as TGTGCCAGCAGTCCCGCGGGAAACTATGGCTACACCTTC.

This clonotype has at least ten counts. The chain combines TRBV5-6 with TRBJ2-7; possibly TRBD1 for D (5 bases). Trimming shortened V by 2 bases and J by 2 bases, and 8 bases separated the two germline ends. The CDR3 loop spans 13 amino acids. Germline values: CDR1 SGHDT, CDR2 YYEEEE. CDR3 bases: TGTGCCAGCAGCTTTCCGACAGCCTACGAGCAGTACTTC. As protein: CASSFPTAYEQYF.

This clonotype was counted many times. The chain links TRBV12-3 or TRBV12-4 to TRBJ2-1, with D maybe TRBD2 (6 bases). The CDR3 is made up of 15 amino acids. V shed 4 bases and J shed 3 bases, with 13 bases lying between them. The CDR3 here is CASSSTSHYYNEQFF. CDR3 sequence (DNA): TGTGCCAGCAGTTCCACTAGCCACTACTACAATGAGCAGTTCTTC.

There are many counts of this clonotype. J is TRBJ2-1 and V is TRBV10-3, with 8 bases lining up with TRBD2. The junction had 2 bases not matched to a gene; V was cut back by 6 bases and J by 4 bases. The germline gives CDR1 ENHRY, CDR2 SYGVKD. The CDR3 sequence is 13 residues long. The CDR3 protein is CAISGTSYNEQFF. For the CDR3, the DNA is TGTGCCATCAGCGGGACTAGTTACAATGAGCAGTTCTTC.

This clonotype came up a few times. At one end the junction does not follow the germline gene, possibly because of a read error. The rearrangement joins TRBV18 to TRBJ2-1; the match to TRBD2 covers 9 bases. This CDR3 is built from 15 residues. The germline V gene has CDR1 KGHSH and CDR2 LQKENI. The chain's CDR3 is CANSPGSGRGNEQFF. CDR3 coding DNA: TGTGCCAACTCACCTGGTAGCGGGAGAGGCAATGAGCAGTTCTTC.

V is TRBV4-2 and J is TRBJ2-7, with 11 bases aligning to TRBD2. From germline, CDR1 is LGHNA and CDR2 YNFKEQ. The CDR3 loop spans 20 amino acids. With 5 bases clipped from V and 2 bases from J, the junction kept 20 bases outside the gene matches. The chain's CDR3 is CASSALGGTSGRLVPYEQYF. The CDR3, as DNA: TGTGCCAGCAGCGCCCTCGGTGGAACTAGCGGGAGATTAGTCCCCTACGAGCAGTACTTC.

This clonotype was counted only a few times. V usage is TRBV30 and J usage is TRBJ2-1; 9 bases are shared with TRBD2. Trimming removed 3 bases from V and 0 bases from J; junction bases left unmatched: 12. Germline CDR1 GTSNPN, CDR2 SVGIG (reference sequence). This CDR3 comprises 18 residues. CDR3 in amino acids: CAWRGGRAFVSSYNEQFF. The CDR3 nucleotides read TGTGCCTGGAGGGGCGGGAGGGCCTTCGTCTCCTCCTACAATGAGCAGTTCTTC.

This clonotype was observed many times. This chain links TRBV12-3 or TRBV12-4 with TRBJ2-1; D is ambiguous. This CDR3 is 14 amino acids long. Trimming stripped 3 bases from V and 3 bases from J, with 9 bases between. The CDR3 is CASSFTGSYNEQFF. The CDR3 region has the DNA TGTGCCAGCAGTTTTACGGGCAGCTACAATGAGCAGTTCTTC.

This clonotype was seen once. The rearrangement links TRBV7-9 to TRBJ1-2; TRBD1 aligns across 10 bases. V was pared by 5 bases and J by 8 bases, with 11 bases of the junction left unmatched. Germline V lookup: CDR1 SEHNR, CDR2 FQNEAQ (reference sequence). The CDR3 is made up of 15 amino acids. The CDR3 here is CASSPLTGGKNGYTF. The CDR3 DNA reads TGTGCCAGCAGCCCATTGACAGGGGGCAAAAACGGCTACACCTTC.

This clonotype occurred many times. The V and J genes are TRBV24-1 and TRBJ1-5, with 9 bases lining up with TRBD1. This CDR3 has 13 residues. V was clipped by 9 bases and J by 6 bases; unmatched bases: 5. From germline, CDR1 is KGHDR and CDR2 SFDVKD. Here the CDR3 DNA reads TGTGCCACCCAGGACAGGGGAAGTCAGCCCCAGCATTTT. Its translation: CATQDRGSQPQHF.

This clonotype was seen many times. This chain connects TRBV10-3 to TRBJ1-6, with 11 bases that match TRBD1. There are 13 residues in the CDR3. From germline, CDR1 is ENHRY and CDR2 SYGVKD. V dropped 8 bases and J dropped 9; count of bases not matched to a gene: 3. CDR3 DNA: TGTGCCATCCAAGGACAGGGGGCTTCACCCCTCCACTTT. Its protein product is CAIQGQGASPLHF.